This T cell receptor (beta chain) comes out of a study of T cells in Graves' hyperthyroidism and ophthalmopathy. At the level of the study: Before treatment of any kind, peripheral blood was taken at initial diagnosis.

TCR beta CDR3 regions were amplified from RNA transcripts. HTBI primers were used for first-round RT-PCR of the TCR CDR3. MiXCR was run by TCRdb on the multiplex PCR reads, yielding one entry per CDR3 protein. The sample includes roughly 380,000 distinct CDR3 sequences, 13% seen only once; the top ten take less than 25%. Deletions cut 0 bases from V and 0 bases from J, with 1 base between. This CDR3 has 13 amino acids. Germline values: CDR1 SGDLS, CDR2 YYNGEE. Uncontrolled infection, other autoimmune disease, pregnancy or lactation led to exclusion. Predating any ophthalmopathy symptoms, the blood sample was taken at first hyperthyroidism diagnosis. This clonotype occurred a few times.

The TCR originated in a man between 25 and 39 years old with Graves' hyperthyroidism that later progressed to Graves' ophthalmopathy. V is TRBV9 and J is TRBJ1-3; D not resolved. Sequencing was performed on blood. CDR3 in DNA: TGTGCCAGCAGCGTAGCCTCTGGAAACACCATATATTTT. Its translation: CASSVASGNTIYF.